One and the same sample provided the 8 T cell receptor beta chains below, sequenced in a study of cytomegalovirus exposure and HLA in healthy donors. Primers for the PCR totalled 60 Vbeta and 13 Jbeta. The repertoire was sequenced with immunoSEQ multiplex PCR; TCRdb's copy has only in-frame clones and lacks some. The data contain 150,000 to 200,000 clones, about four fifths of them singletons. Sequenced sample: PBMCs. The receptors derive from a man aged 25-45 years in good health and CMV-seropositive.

The DNA for the CDR3 is TGTGCCAGCAGTGAATATAGGGGGCAGGAATCACCCCTCCACTTT. Translated, it gives CASSEYRGQESPLHF. V and J are TRBV25-1 and TRBJ1-6, with TRBD1 matching 7 bases. This CDR3 region has 15 residues. Germline V gene data show CDR1 as MGHDK and CDR2 as SYGVNS. V was pared by 0 bases and J by 10 bases, with 6 bases of the junction left unmatched.

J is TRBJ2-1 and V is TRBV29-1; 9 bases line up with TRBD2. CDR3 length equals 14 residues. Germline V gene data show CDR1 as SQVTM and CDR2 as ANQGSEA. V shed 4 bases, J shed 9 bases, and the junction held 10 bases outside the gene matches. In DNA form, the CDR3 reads TGCAGCGTTGTGTTGCCTAGCGGGGTTCTTGAGCAGTTCTTC. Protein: CSVVLPSGVLEQFF.

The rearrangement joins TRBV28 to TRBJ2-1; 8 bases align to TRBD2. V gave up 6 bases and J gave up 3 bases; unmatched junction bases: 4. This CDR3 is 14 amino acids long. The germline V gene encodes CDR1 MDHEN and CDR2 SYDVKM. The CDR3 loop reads CASRLSGNYNEQFF. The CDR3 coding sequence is TGTGCCAGCAGGCTTAGCGGGAACTACAATGAGCAGTTCTTC.

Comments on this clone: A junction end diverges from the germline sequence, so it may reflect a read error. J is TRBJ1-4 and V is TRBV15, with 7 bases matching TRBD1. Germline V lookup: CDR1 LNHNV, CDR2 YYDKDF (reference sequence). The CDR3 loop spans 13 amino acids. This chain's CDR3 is CATSNRGNEKLFF. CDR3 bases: TGTGCCACGAGCAACAGGGGTAATGAAAAACTGTTTTTT.

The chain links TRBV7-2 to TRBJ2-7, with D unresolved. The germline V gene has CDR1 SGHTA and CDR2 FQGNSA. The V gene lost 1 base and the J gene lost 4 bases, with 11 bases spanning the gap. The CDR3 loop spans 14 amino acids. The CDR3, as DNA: TGTGCCAGCAGCTTAGTGTTACAAAGATACGAGCAGTACTTC. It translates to CASSLVLQRYEQYF. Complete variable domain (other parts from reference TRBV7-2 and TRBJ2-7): GAGVSQSPSNKVTEKGKDVELRCDPISGHTALYWYRQSLGQGLEFLIYFQGNSAPDKSGLPSDRFSAERTGGSVSTLTIQRTQQEDSAVYLCASSLVLQRYEQYFGPGTRLTVT.

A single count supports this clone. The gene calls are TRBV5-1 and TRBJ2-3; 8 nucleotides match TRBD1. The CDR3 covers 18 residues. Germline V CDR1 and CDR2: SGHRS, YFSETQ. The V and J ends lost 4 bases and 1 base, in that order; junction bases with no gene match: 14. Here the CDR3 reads CASSPNVLSGGGTDTQYF. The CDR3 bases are TGCGCCAGCAGCCCGAACGTGTTGTCAGGGGGCGGCACAGATACGCAGTATTTT.

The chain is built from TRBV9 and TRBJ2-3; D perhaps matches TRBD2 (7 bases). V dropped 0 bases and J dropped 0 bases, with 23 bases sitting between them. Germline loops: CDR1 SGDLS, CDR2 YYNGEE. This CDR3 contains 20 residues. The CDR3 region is CASSVEIWGAGAQSTDTQYF. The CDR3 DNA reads TGTGCCAGCAGCGTAGAAATTTGGGGTGCGGGGGCGCAAAGCACAGATACGCAGTATTTT.

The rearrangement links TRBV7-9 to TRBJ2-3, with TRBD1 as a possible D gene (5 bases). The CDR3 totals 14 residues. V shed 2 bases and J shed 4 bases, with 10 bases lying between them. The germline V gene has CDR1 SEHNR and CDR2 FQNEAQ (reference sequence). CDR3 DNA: TGTGCCAGCAGCTTAACCCAAGGGGCAGATACGCAGTATTTT. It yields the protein CASSLTQGADTQYF.